What follows is one TCR beta chain and its context. In the authors' methods: Nucleated cell number was recorded as an estimate derived from reference gene primer amplification. The method was immunoSEQ multiplex PCR; TCRdb's version includes in-frame clones alone and lacks a portion of them. V and J calls and clone size are as listed in that table; D and trimming were resolved from the DNA. The sample shows some 270,000 clones, 75% to 90% of them seen only once. This sample stems from a study of blood T cell repertoires in COVID-19. Overall study context: T cells, B-cell-depleted T cells, or PBMCs supplied cDNA or gDNA.

CDR1 is SGHVS, CDR2 FNYEAQ, per germline. The CDR3 sequence is 12 residues long. Trimming took off 1 base at V and 6 bases at J, with 5 bases between the two ends. The rearrangement joins TRBV7-6 to TRBJ2-3; D is ambiguous. This receptor was obtained from a woman aged 30 to 39 with acute COVID-19. The sequencing sample was made of PBMCs or T cells enriched from blood (not recorded which). The CDR3 spells CASSLVSDTQYF. The CDR3 nucleotides are TGTGCCAGCAGCTTAGTCTCGGATACGCAGTATTTT.